Following are 28 T cell receptor beta chains from one sample sequenced in a study of T cells in Graves' hyperthyroidism and ophthalmopathy. Template material for amplifying TCR beta CDR3 regions consisted of RNA transcripts. RT-PCR in the first round (using the HTBI primer set) targeted the TCR CDR3. TCRdb ran MiXCR on the multiplex PCR reads and lists one entry per CDR3 protein. The sample carries some 600,000 distinct CDR3 sequences, approximately 13% recorded once. Sequenced input: blood. The source of these receptors is a woman in her 30s with Graves' hyperthyroidism that later progressed to Graves' ophthalmopathy.

This clonotype was counted ten times or more. The chain has TRBV27 and TRBJ1-2; tentatively, D is TRBD1 (6 bases). Germline CDR1 MNHEY, CDR2 SMNVEV (reference sequence). The germline V and J ends were trimmed by 5 bases and 2 bases, with 12 bases remaining between them. The CDR3 contains 14 residues. CDR3 coding DNA: TGTGCCAGCAGTCCGACAGGACAGAACTATGGCTACACCTTC. Translation gives CASSPTGQNYGYTF.

This clonotype has a count of ten or more. This chain links TRBV14 with TRBJ1-2, with 8 positions matching TRBD1. CDR3 length: 15 residues. Germline CDR1 SGHDN, CDR2 FVKESK. The V segment lost 0 bases and the J segment 6 bases; nucleotides outside the gene matches: 6. CDR3 residues: CASSQDARGLDGYTF. In DNA form, the CDR3 reads TGTGCCAGCAGCCAAGATGCCAGGGGGCTCGATGGCTACACCTTC. The full variable domain, in which reference TRBV14 and TRBJ1-2 provide the parts outside the CDR3, is EAGVTQFPSHSVIEKGQTVTLRCDPISGHDNLYWYRRVMGKEIKFLLHFVKESKQDESGMPNNRFLAERTGGTYSTLKVQPAELEDSGVYFCASSQDARGLDGYTFGSGTRLTVV.

In this sample, this clonotype turned up many times. The chain recombines TRBV24-1 with TRBJ2-2; D uncertain. Germline V lookup: CDR1 KGHDR, CDR2 SFDVKD. CDR3 length equals 14 residues. The V end lost 0 bases, the J end lost 7 bases, and 8 bases lay between the germline ends. The CDR3 DNA is TGTGCCACCAGTGATTTGGGCCTCAACGGGGAGCTGTTTTTT. This sequence encodes CATSDLGLNGELFF.

In regard to this clonotype: A read error is possible here, since a much larger clone lies one base away. The V gene is TRBV6-1, the J gene TRBJ1-1, with a tentative D call TRBD1 (5 bases). Germline-derived CDR1 and CDR2 are MNHNS and SASEGT. The CDR3 totals 14 residues. Here the CDR3 reads CASGDSLGGTEAFF. The DNA for the CDR3 is TGTGCCAGCGGTGATAGCCTCGGGGGCACTGAAGCTTTCTTT.

This clonotype was found many times. The genes are TRBV2 and TRBJ2-7; TRBD2 agrees at 9 bases. In germline, CDR1 is SNHLY, CDR2 FYNNEI. The CDR3 contains 16 residues. The ends lost 0 bases at V and 6 bases at J; junction bases unmatched: 9. CDR3 sequence: CASSEARAGGNGEQYF. Here the CDR3 DNA reads TGTGCCAGCAGTGAAGCGAGAGCGGGAGGTAACGGCGAGCAGTACTTC.

Ten or more counts support this clonotype. This chain links TRBV9 with TRBJ2-1; maybe TRBD2 (6 bases). The CDR3 has 17 residues. V was cut by 4 bases and J by 0 bases, with 17 bases left in between. CDR1 and CDR2 from the germline V gene are SGDLS and YYNGEE. CDR3 loop: CASSPHSGRVSYNEQFF. CDR3 bases: TGTGCCAGCAGCCCCCACTCCGGGAGAGTCTCCTACAATGAGCAGTTCTTC. Filled out from reference TRBV9 and TRBJ2-1, the complete variable domain reads DSGVTQTPKHLITATGQRVTLRCSPRSGDLSVYWYQQSLDQGLQFLIQYYNGEERAKGNILERFSAQQFPDLHSELNLSSLELGDSALYFCASSPHSGRVSYNEQFFGPGTRLTVL.

The V gene is TRBV11-2, the J gene TRBJ2-5, with no clear D. The CDR3 is 15 residues long. Trimming shortened V by 0 bases and J by 2 bases, and 10 bases separated the two germline ends. In germline, CDR1 is SGHAT, CDR2 FQNNGV. CDR3 sequence: CASSLDLNSQETQYF. DNA of the CDR3: TGTGCCAGCAGCTTAGATCTGAATAGTCAAGAGACCCAGTACTTC. The full variable domain, rest sourced from reference TRBV11-2 and TRBJ2-5, is EAGVAQSPRYKIIEKRQSVAFWCNPISGHATLYWYQQILGQGPKLLIQFQNNGVVDDSQLPKDRFSAERLKGVDSTLKIQPAKLEDSAVYLCASSLDLNSQETQYFGPGTRLLVL.

This clonotype was recorded many times. The chain has TRBV20-1 and TRBJ1-6; 7 nucleotides line up with TRBD1. The CDR3 loop spans 13 amino acids. The germline V gene encodes CDR1 DFQATT and CDR2 SNEGSKA (reference sequence). Trimming took 6 bases from V and 7 from J; bases not matched to a gene: 6. In DNA, the CDR3 is TGCAGTGCGCCGGGACAGATAAATTCACCCCTCCACTTT. Its translation is CSAPGQINSPLHF.

This clonotype was recorded a few times. A much more abundant neighbour one base away suggests this may be a read error. The chain employs TRBV12-3 or TRBV12-4 and TRBJ1-1; D remains unclear. This CDR3 region has 14 residues. The CDR3 DNA reads TGTGCCAGCAGTTTACTAAGCCTGAACACTGAAACTTTCTTT. Translation gives CASSLLSLNTETFF.

This clonotype was counted many times. The V gene is TRBV5-1, the J gene TRBJ2-2, with D perhaps TRBD1 (5 bases). CDR1 is SGHRS and CDR2 is YFSETQ in the germline V gene. V was cut by 0 bases and J by 6 bases, with 18 bases left in between. This CDR3 spans 17 amino acids. The CDR3, as DNA: TGCGCCAGCAGCTTGGAAGGTTATAGCAGGGCGGCCGGGGAGCTGTTTTTT. Protein sequence: CASSLEGYSRAAGELFF.

This clonotype was picked up many times. V gene TRBV28 combines with J gene TRBJ1-1, with 8 bases lining up with TRBD1. There are 15 residues in the CDR3. The J segment lost 1 base and the V segment lost 8 bases, leaving 9 bases of the junction unmatched. CDR1 is MDHEN and CDR2 is SYDVKM in the germline V gene. CDR3 DNA sequence: TGTGCCAGCCTCCAGGGGGCTTATAGGAACACTGAAGCTTTCTTT. It specifies CASLQGAYRNTEAFF.

The chain combines TRBV25-1 with TRBJ2-5; 7 bases line up with TRBD2. There are 14 residues in the CDR3. The junction had 4 bases not matched to a gene; V was cut back by 1 base and J by 5 bases. The V gene's germline CDR1 is MGHDK and CDR2 SYGVNS. CDR3 amino acids: CASSEWEGRETQYF. The CDR3 DNA follows: TGTGCCAGCAGTGAATGGGAGGGGAGGGAGACCCAGTACTTC. The full variable domain, completed using reference TRBV25-1 and TRBJ2-5, is EADIYQTPRYLVIGTGKKITLECSQTMGHDKMYWYQQDPGMELHLIHYSYGVNSTEKGDLSSESTVSRIRTEHFPLTLESARPSHTSQYLCASSEWEGRETQYFGPGTRLLVL.

This clonotype was seen a few times. V gene TRBV9 combines with J gene TRBJ1-4; 9 bases match TRBD1. The V gene end was trimmed by 3 bases and the J gene end by 8 bases; junction bases not matched to a gene: 11. The CDR3 is made up of 16 amino acids. Germline-derived CDR1 and CDR2 are SGDLS and YYNGEE. CDR3 amino acids: CASSGFDRGSREKLFF. The CDR3 coding sequence is TGTGCCAGCAGCGGCTTTGACAGGGGGTCGAGGGAAAAACTGTTTTTT.

This clonotype was seen more than once but under ten times. The V gene is TRBV19, the J gene TRBJ1-5, with a possible D match to TRBD1 (6 bases). The V gene's germline CDR1 is LNHDA and CDR2 SQIVND (reference sequence). Between the trimmed V and J ends, which lost 7 bases and 6 bases, there was a span of 16 bases. CDR3 size: 14 residues. CDR3 bases: TGTGCCAGTATGATGGGGGGGCAGAGTCAGCCCCAGCATTTT. Its translation is CASMMGGQSQPQHF.

This clonotype has at least ten counts. The genes are TRBV3-1 and TRBJ1-1; no clear D. Germline loops: CDR1 LGHDT, CDR2 YNNKEL (reference sequence). CDR3 length: 14 amino acids. Trimming pared 1 base from V and 4 bases from J, leaving 10 bases between. CDR3 nucleotides: TGTGCCAGCAGCCAAGTAGAGGAGAGCACTGAAGCTTTCTTT. Translated: CASSQVEESTEAFF. The full variable domain, completed using reference TRBV3-1 and TRBJ1-1, is DTAVSQTPKYLVTQMGNDKSIKCEQNLGHDTMYWYKQDSKKFLKIMFSYNNKELIINETVPNRFSPKSPDKAHLNLHINSLELGDSAVYFCASSQVEESTEAFFGQGTRLTVV.

Note on this clonotype: A much larger clone differs by one base, so this may be a read error. V is TRBV27 and J is TRBJ2-3; D is uncertain. CDR3 length: 13 residues. CDR1 and CDR2 from the germline V gene are MNHEY and SMNVEV (reference sequence). Between the trimmed V and J ends, which lost 8 bases and 8 bases, there was a span of 17 bases. As DNA, the CDR3 is TGTGCCAGCGCCAGGCTAGAGTTGGGTACGCAGTATTTT. This gives the protein CASARLELGTQYF.

The gene calls are TRBV11-2 and TRBJ1-1, with TRBD1 matching over 8 bases. The germline V gene encodes CDR1 SGHAT and CDR2 FQNNGV. This CDR3 contains 15 residues. The junction had 10 bases not matched to a gene; V was cut back by 4 bases and J by 6 bases. CDR3 loop: CASSSTGAGGAEAFF. DNA for the CDR3: TGTGCCAGCAGCTCGACAGGGGCGGGTGGCGCTGAAGCTTTCTTT.

This clonotype was detected only a few times. CDR3 sequence (DNA): TGTGCCTGGAAGACACTCGTGAACACTGAAGCTTTCTTT. It translates to CAWKTLVNTEAFF. The chain carries TRBV30 and TRBJ1-1; D is uncertain. Germline loops: CDR1 GTSNPN, CDR2 SVGIG (reference sequence). The CDR3 is made up of 13 amino acids. The V and J ends lost 4 bases and 0 bases respectively, with 9 bases between them.

Many counts were recorded for this clonotype. The rearrangement joins TRBV18 to TRBJ2-3; D is uncertain. Germline CDR1 and CDR2: KGHSH and LQKENI. This CDR3 is 16 amino acids long. The V end was cut by 4 bases, the J end by 0 bases, with 14 bases between. The CDR3 region is CASSRESQTSTDTQYF. CDR3 nucleotide sequence: TGTGCCAGCTCACGAGAATCACAGACGAGCACAGATACGCAGTATTTT.

With regard to this clonotype: Since a much larger clone is just one base distant, this may be a read error. The genes are TRBV28 and TRBJ1-6; D is ambiguous. The CDR3 runs to 12 residues. The germline gives CDR1 MDHEN, CDR2 SYDVKM. The CDR3 bases are TGTGTCAGCGGAGGCGGGTATTCACCCCTCCACTTT. This translates into CVSGGGYSPLHF.

This clonotype appeared many times. V usage is TRBV18 and J usage is TRBJ1-2; D uncertain. The CDR3 has 13 amino acids. The V and J ends lost 3 bases and 7 bases respectively, with 12 bases between them. Germline CDR1 reads KGHSH; CDR2 reads LQKENI. Here the CDR3 reads CASSPAPPSGYTF. The CDR3 DNA is TGTGCCAGCTCACCGGCCCCTCCGAGTGGCTACACCTTC.

This clonotype was counted many times. The genes are TRBV20-1 and TRBJ2-7, with D unresolved. Deletions cut 2 bases from V and 0 bases from J, with 14 bases between. CDR1 is DFQATT, CDR2 SNEGSKA, per germline (reference sequence). There are 15 residues in the CDR3. As DNA, the CDR3 is TGCAGTGCTAGAAGGGTGGACCTGAGCTCCTACGAGCAGTACTTC. Translation gives CSARRVDLSSYEQYF.

This clonotype was picked up many times. V gene TRBV9 combines with J gene TRBJ1-2; D is uncertain. This CDR3 comprises 15 residues. V was shortened by 3 bases and J by 4 bases, with 16 bases between the two germline ends. In germline, CDR1 is SGDLS, CDR2 YYNGEE. CDR3 sequence (DNA): TGTGCCAGCAGCGGACCAGTTTTTTTTAGCTATGGCTACACCTTC. It specifies CASSGPVFFSYGYTF.

This clonotype was seen many times. The chain employs TRBV12-5 and TRBJ2-2; 10 bases map to TRBD2. The CDR3 sequence is 22 residues long. The trim removed 4 bases at V and 1 base at J, leaving 21 bases unmatched. Germline assignment: CDR1 LGHNT and CDR2 FRNRAP. The chain's CDR3 is CASGSNHLSGTSVERNTGELFF. DNA for the CDR3: TGTGCTAGTGGTTCCAACCACCTCTCCGGGACTAGCGTTGAAAGGAACACCGGGGAGCTGTTTTTT. Combining the CDR3 with reference TRBV12-5 and TRBJ2-2 gives the whole variable domain DARVTQTPRHKVTEMGQEVTMRCQPILGHNTVFWYRQTMMQGLELLAYFRNRAPLDDSGMPKDRFSAEMPDATLATLKIQPSEPRDSAVYFCASGSNHLSGTSVERNTGELFFGEGSRLTVL.

This clonotype was observed many times. The chain combines TRBV9 with TRBJ2-5, with 8 bases matching TRBD2. The CDR3 contains 15 residues. Germline trimming cut 2 bases from V and 2 bases from J; bases unmatched to any gene: 5. Germline assignment: CDR1 SGDLS and CDR2 YYNGEE. CDR3 coding DNA: TGTGCCAGCAGCGTCGGGGCTAGCGGGCAAGAGACCCAGTACTTC. Translation: CASSVGASGQETQYF.

This clonotype has only a few counts. The chain joins TRBV6-6 to TRBJ1-1; D call uncertain. This CDR3 is 15 amino acids long. Germline CDR1 MNHNY, CDR2 SVGAGI (reference sequence). The V gene lost 0 bases and the J gene lost 2 bases, with 10 bases spanning the gap. The CDR3 nucleotides read TGTGCCAGCAGTTACTCTGAGACCGCCAACACTGAAGCTTTCTTT. It codes for CASSYSETANTEAFF.

Many counts were recorded for this clonotype. The V and J genes are TRBV6-2 or TRBV6-3 and TRBJ2-2; 12 nucleotides line up with TRBD2. Germline values: CDR1 MNHEY, CDR2 SVGEGT. After removal of 6 bases from V and 0 bases from J, the junction contained 2 bases not matched to a gene. This CDR3 is built from 16 residues. CDR3 amino acids: CASRRTSGANTGELFF. CDR3 nucleotide sequence: TGTGCCAGCAGGAGGACTAGCGGGGCGAACACCGGGGAGCTGTTTTTT.

This clonotype was picked up many times. V gene TRBV6-2 or TRBV6-3 combines with J gene TRBJ2-1, with D possibly TRBD2 on 5 matching bases. The germline CDR1 and CDR2 sequences are MNHEY and SVGEGT. The CDR3 sequence is 12 residues long. V dropped 1 base and J dropped 9 bases, with 7 bases sitting between them. The CDR3, as DNA: TGTGCCAGCAGTTACTTTACTAGTGAGCAGTTCTTC. This encodes CASSYFTSEQFF.